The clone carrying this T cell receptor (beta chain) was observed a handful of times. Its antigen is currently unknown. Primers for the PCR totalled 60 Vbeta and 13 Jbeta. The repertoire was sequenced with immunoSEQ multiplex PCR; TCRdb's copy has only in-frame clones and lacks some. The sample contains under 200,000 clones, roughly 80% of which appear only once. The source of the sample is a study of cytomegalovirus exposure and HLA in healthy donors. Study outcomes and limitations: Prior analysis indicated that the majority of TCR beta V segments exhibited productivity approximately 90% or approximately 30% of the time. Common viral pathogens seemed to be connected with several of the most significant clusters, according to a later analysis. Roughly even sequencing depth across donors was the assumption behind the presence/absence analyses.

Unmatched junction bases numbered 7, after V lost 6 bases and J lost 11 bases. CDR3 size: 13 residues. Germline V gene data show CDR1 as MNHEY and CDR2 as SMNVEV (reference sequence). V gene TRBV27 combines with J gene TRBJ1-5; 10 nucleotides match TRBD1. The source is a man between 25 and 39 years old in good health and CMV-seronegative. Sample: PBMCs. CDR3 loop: CASSYGQGVAQHF. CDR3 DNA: TGTGCCAGCAGCTACGGACAGGGGGTGGCCCAGCATTTT.